The rows below give T cell receptor beta chains drawn from one sample of a study of blood T cells in healthy people across ages. TCRdb independently ran MiXCR on the 5' RACE reads; one entry per CDR3 protein. The top ten clones hold 20% to 25% of a sample with almost 1 million distinct CDR3 sequences, roughly 47% of them seen once. The sequenced material came from blood. The receptors stem from a woman in her sixties in good health. CDR3s include the opening cysteine and the closing phenylalanine or tryptophan. The D gene is left open where the match is weak. Size is omitted from some rows. Given values are once, few, many or a class for expanded clones.

v_call: TRBV4-2; j_call: TRBJ2-1; clone_size: -; cdr3_length: 15; d_call: TRBD2; cdr3_nt: TGTGCCAGCAGCCAACCGGGAGGATCCTACAATGAGCAGTTCTTC; cdr3_aa: CASSQPGGSYNEQFF
v_call: TRBV29-1; j_call: TRBJ2-1; clone_size: few; cdr3_length: 13; d_call: -; cdr3_nt: TGCAGCGTTGAGTCCGAGACCTACAATGAGCAGTTCTTC; cdr3_aa: CSVESETYNEQFF
v_call: TRBV18; j_call: TRBJ2-1; clone_size: few; cdr3_length: 15; d_call: -; cdr3_nt: TGTGCCAGCTCACCACGCAGGGGCCGATACAATGAGCAGTTCTTC; cdr3_aa: CASSPRRGRYNEQFF
v_call: TRBV10-3; j_call: TRBJ2-4; clone_size: few; cdr3_length: 13; d_call: -; cdr3_nt: TGTGCCATCAGTGAGTTCCTAGCAAACATTCAGTACTTC; cdr3_aa: CAISEFLANIQYF
v_call: TRBV6-2/TRBV6-3; j_call: TRBJ2-5; clone_size: -; cdr3_length: 12; d_call: -; cdr3_nt: TGTGCCAGCGGAGCAGGGATGGAGACCCAGTACTTC; cdr3_aa: CASGAGMETQYF
v_call: TRBV5-1; j_call: TRBJ2-5; clone_size: few; cdr3_length: 15; d_call: TRBD1; cdr3_nt: TGCGCCAGCAGCTTGTCTGGCGGACAGGAAGAGACCCAGTACTTC; cdr3_aa: CASSLSGGQEETQYF
v_call: TRBV5-1; j_call: TRBJ2-1; clone_size: few; cdr3_length: 17; d_call: TRBD2; cdr3_nt: TGCGCCAGCAGCAGACTAGCGGACAGGAGCTCCTACAATGAGCAGTTCTTC; cdr3_aa: CASSRLADRSSYNEQFF
v_call: TRBV11-2; j_call: TRBJ1-2; clone_size: -; cdr3_length: 13; d_call: -; cdr3_nt: TGTGCCAGCAGCTTCACGGGTTCCTATGGCTACACCTTC; cdr3_aa: CASSFTGSYGYTF
v_call: TRBV7-9; j_call: TRBJ2-3; clone_size: -; cdr3_length: 20; d_call: -; cdr3_nt: TGTGCCAGCAGCTTACCTAACACGCCCCGGCAGCCCCTCGACACAGATACGCAGTATTTT; cdr3_aa: CASSLPNTPRQPLDTDTQYF
v_call: TRBV28; j_call: TRBJ2-7; clone_size: -; cdr3_length: 11; d_call: -; cdr3_nt: TGTGCCAGCGGGAGTGGTTTCGAGCAGTACTTC; cdr3_aa: CASGSGFEQYF
v_call: TRBV4-2; j_call: TRBJ1-4; clone_size: once; cdr3_length: 16; d_call: TRBD1; cdr3_nt: TGTGCCAGCAGCCAAGGGGACAGATCAACTAATGAAAAACTGTTTTTT; cdr3_aa: CASSQGDRSTNEKLFF
v_call: TRBV12-3/TRBV12-4; j_call: TRBJ2-3; clone_size: few; cdr3_length: 15; d_call: -; cdr3_nt: TGTGCCAGCAGTTCGGGGGACACTCACACAGATACGCAGTATTTT; cdr3_aa: CASSSGDTHTDTQYF
v_call: TRBV30; j_call: TRBJ1-1; clone_size: -; cdr3_length: 11; d_call: -; cdr3_nt: TGTGCCTGGATGGGCTTGTCTGAAGCTTTCTTT; cdr3_aa: CAWMGLSEAFF
v_call: TRBV7-8; j_call: TRBJ1-1; clone_size: -; cdr3_length: 15; d_call: TRBD1; cdr3_nt: TGTGCCAGCAGCTTACAGGGGGCGCTGAACACTGAAGCTTTCTTT; cdr3_aa: CASSLQGALNTEAFF
v_call: TRBV2; j_call: TRBJ2-5; clone_size: -; cdr3_length: 14; d_call: -; cdr3_nt: TGTGCCAGCAGTGGTGACAGCTATCAAGAGACCCAGTACTTC; cdr3_aa: CASSGDSYQETQYF
v_call: TRBV20-1; j_call: TRBJ2-7; clone_size: -; cdr3_length: 17; d_call: TRBD2; cdr3_nt: TGCAGTGCTCGTCCCCTAACTGGCGGGAGGGCCATCTACGAGCAGTACTTC; cdr3_aa: CSARPLTGGRAIYEQYF
v_call: TRBV29-1; j_call: TRBJ1-2; clone_size: -; cdr3_length: 12; d_call: -; cdr3_nt: TGCAGCGTAGGACAGATGGGCTATGGCTACACCTTC; cdr3_aa: CSVGQMGYGYTF
v_call: TRBV5-1; j_call: TRBJ2-5; clone_size: -; cdr3_length: 14; d_call: TRBD2; cdr3_nt: TGCGCCAGCGGTAGCGGGAGCCCCTACAATGAGCAGTACTTC; cdr3_aa: CASGSGSPYNEQYF
v_call: TRBV29-1; j_call: TRBJ2-7; clone_size: -; cdr3_length: 13; d_call: -; cdr3_nt: TGCAGCGCCGGGGGGCGCAGGGGTTACGAGCAGTACTTC; cdr3_aa: CSAGGRRGYEQYF
v_call: TRBV25-1; j_call: TRBJ2-5; clone_size: -; cdr3_length: 13; d_call: -; cdr3_nt: TGTGCCAGCAGTGCAGGAGCACGGGAGACCCAGTACTTC; cdr3_aa: CASSAGARETQYF
v_call: TRBV6-2/TRBV6-3; j_call: TRBJ2-5; clone_size: -; cdr3_length: 14; d_call: -; cdr3_nt: TGTGCCAGCAGTCCGGGACATAACCAAGAGACCCAGTACTTC; cdr3_aa: CASSPGHNQETQYF
v_call: TRBV29-1; j_call: TRBJ1-2; clone_size: few; cdr3_length: 12; d_call: -; cdr3_nt: TGCAGCGTTGAAACAGAATACTATGGCTACACCTTC; cdr3_aa: CSVETEYYGYTF
v_call: TRBV6-5; j_call: TRBJ2-3; clone_size: -; cdr3_length: 12; d_call: -; cdr3_nt: TGTGCCAGCAGCAGAGAAGCAGATACGCAGTATTTT; cdr3_aa: CASSREADTQYF
v_call: TRBV7-2; j_call: TRBJ1-6; clone_size: -; cdr3_length: 15; d_call: -; cdr3_nt: TGTGCCAGCAGCTTAGCCCCGGGACCTCTTTCACCCCTCCACTTT; cdr3_aa: CASSLAPGPLSPLHF
v_call: TRBV27; j_call: TRBJ2-7; clone_size: -; cdr3_length: 17; d_call: -; cdr3_nt: TGTGCCAGCAGTTTACGAGGTTACGGGGGCCGGGGCTACGAGCAGTACTTC; cdr3_aa: CASSLRGYGGRGYEQYF
v_call: TRBV3-1; j_call: TRBJ2-3; clone_size: few; cdr3_length: 15; d_call: -; cdr3_nt: TGTGCCAGCAGGTTACTAGGTGTAGAAACGGATACGCAGTATTTT; cdr3_aa: CASRLLGVETDTQYF
v_call: TRBV20-1; j_call: TRBJ2-1; clone_size: -; cdr3_length: 13; d_call: TRBD2; cdr3_nt: TGCAGTGCCCGACTAGCGGGAGTTTTTGAGCAGTTCTTC; cdr3_aa: CSARLAGVFEQFF
v_call: TRBV7-9; j_call: TRBJ2-7; clone_size: -; cdr3_length: 15; d_call: -; cdr3_nt: TGTGCCAGCAGCTTAGGAGGGTTGAACTCCTACGAGCAGTACTTC; cdr3_aa: CASSLGGLNSYEQYF
v_call: TRBV4-2; j_call: TRBJ2-7; clone_size: few; cdr3_length: 17; d_call: TRBD2; cdr3_nt: TGTGCCAGCAGCCAGGTAGCGGGAGGGGCTACGAAAGTATTGCAGTACTTC; cdr3_aa: CASSQVAGGATKVLQYF
v_call: TRBV3-1; j_call: TRBJ2-7; clone_size: few; cdr3_length: 14; d_call: -; cdr3_nt: TGTGCCAGCAGCCAAGAAATAGCCTCCTACGAGCAGTACTTC; cdr3_aa: CASSQEIASYEQYF
v_call: TRBV6-5; j_call: TRBJ1-6; clone_size: few; cdr3_length: 14; d_call: TRBD1; cdr3_nt: TGTGCCAGCAGTTCGGGACAGTTCCGTTCCCCCCTCCACTTT; cdr3_aa: CASSSGQFRSPLHF
v_call: TRBV25-1; j_call: TRBJ1-2; clone_size: few; cdr3_length: 11; d_call: -; cdr3_nt: TGTGCCAGCAGTGTCGACTATGGCTACACCTTC; cdr3_aa: CASSVDYGYTF
v_call: TRBV29-1; j_call: TRBJ2-3; clone_size: few; cdr3_length: 14; d_call: -; cdr3_nt: TGCAGCGTTGATCTAGCTCATTCAGGGGATACGCAGTATTTT; cdr3_aa: CSVDLAHSGDTQYF
v_call: TRBV4-1; j_call: TRBJ2-1; clone_size: few; cdr3_length: 17; d_call: -; cdr3_nt: TGCGCCAGCAGCCAAGATAAGGGCGTCTTCTTACAAGAGACCCAGTTCTTC; cdr3_aa: CASSQDKGVFLQETQFF
v_call: TRBV28; j_call: TRBJ2-7; clone_size: few; cdr3_length: 18; d_call: TRBD1; cdr3_nt: TGTGCCAGCAGCCCGGACAGGGGGCGCCGGGACTACTTCTACGAGCAGTACTTC; cdr3_aa: CASSPDRGRRDYFYEQYF
v_call: TRBV11-2; j_call: TRBJ2-7; clone_size: -; cdr3_length: 13; d_call: TRBD2; cdr3_nt: TGTGCCAGCAATCTAGCGGGATCCTACGAGCAGTACTTC; cdr3_aa: CASNLAGSYEQYF
v_call: TRBV5-6; j_call: TRBJ2-1; clone_size: once; cdr3_length: 13; d_call: -; cdr3_nt: TGTGCCAGCAGCTGGGATGATTGGAATGAGCAGTTCTTC; cdr3_aa: CASSWDDWNEQFF
v_call: TRBV15; j_call: TRBJ1-2; clone_size: few; cdr3_length: 14; d_call: TRBD1; cdr3_nt: TGTGCCACCAGCAGCCCCGGGACAGAAGTTGACTACACCTTC; cdr3_aa: CATSSPGTEVDYTF
v_call: TRBV6-1; j_call: TRBJ2-3; clone_size: few; cdr3_length: 15; d_call: -; cdr3_nt: TGTGCCAGCTGTGGCTGGGCTGCTAGCACAGATACGCAGTATTTT; cdr3_aa: CASCGWAASTDTQYF
v_call: TRBV4-1; j_call: TRBJ2-7; clone_size: few; cdr3_length: 13; d_call: -; cdr3_nt: TGCGCCAGCAACCGAGTTGGGGGTGGCGAGCAGTACTTC; cdr3_aa: CASNRVGGGEQYF
v_call: TRBV29-1; j_call: TRBJ2-7; clone_size: few; cdr3_length: 12; d_call: -; cdr3_nt: TGCAGCGTTGACCGGGGCTCCTACGAGCAGTACTTC; cdr3_aa: CSVDRGSYEQYF
v_call: TRBV7-9; j_call: TRBJ2-3; clone_size: few; cdr3_length: 15; d_call: TRBD1; cdr3_nt: TGTGCCAGCAGTCCCGGGACAGGGCTTGAAGATACGCAGTATTTT; cdr3_aa: CASSPGTGLEDTQYF
v_call: TRBV27; j_call: TRBJ2-5; clone_size: -; cdr3_length: 14; d_call: -; cdr3_nt: TGTGCCAGCAGTCCCCTCCTGGCGGGGGAGACCCAGTACTTC; cdr3_aa: CASSPLLAGETQYF
v_call: TRBV10-3; j_call: TRBJ2-7; clone_size: -; cdr3_length: 15; d_call: -; cdr3_nt: TGTGCCACCCAAGGGAAGGGAGTTCTGCCCTACGAGCAGTACTTC; cdr3_aa: CATQGKGVLPYEQYF
v_call: TRBV4-3; j_call: TRBJ2-1; clone_size: -; cdr3_length: 17; d_call: TRBD2; cdr3_nt: TGCGCCAGCAGCCCCGGGACTAGCGGGAGTTCCTACAATGAGCAGTTCTTC; cdr3_aa: CASSPGTSGSSYNEQFF
v_call: TRBV7-8; j_call: TRBJ2-2; clone_size: -; cdr3_length: 18; d_call: TRBD2; cdr3_nt: TGTGCCAGCAGCTTAGGGAGGACTAGCGGGAGGGCCGCCGGGGAGCTGTTTTTT; cdr3_aa: CASSLGRTSGRAAGELFF
v_call: TRBV4-3; j_call: TRBJ2-5; clone_size: few; cdr3_length: 14; d_call: TRBD1; cdr3_nt: TGCGCCAGCAGCTCAAGGACAGGGAAAGAGACCCAGTACTTC; cdr3_aa: CASSSRTGKETQYF
v_call: TRBV20-1; j_call: TRBJ2-3; clone_size: -; cdr3_length: 13; d_call: -; cdr3_nt: TGCAGTGCTGGGCGGTCTGGGGCAGATACGCAGTATTTT; cdr3_aa: CSAGRSGADTQYF
v_call: TRBV20-1; j_call: TRBJ2-1; clone_size: -; cdr3_length: 14; d_call: TRBD2; cdr3_nt: TGCAGTGCTAGTCTAGCGGGAGGGAGAAATGAGCAGTTCTTC; cdr3_aa: CSASLAGGRNEQFF
v_call: TRBV10-3; j_call: TRBJ2-7; clone_size: -; cdr3_length: 13; d_call: -; cdr3_nt: TGTGCCATGGACGAAGGGCCGGGGTACGGGCAGTACTTC; cdr3_aa: CAMDEGPGYGQYF
v_call: TRBV5-5; j_call: TRBJ2-6; clone_size: -; cdr3_length: 17; d_call: TRBD1; cdr3_nt: TGTGCCAGCAGCCTCTCAACAGGGGGCTCTGGGGCCAACGTCCTGACTTTC; cdr3_aa: CASSLSTGGSGANVLTF
v_call: TRBV28; j_call: TRBJ2-3; clone_size: -; cdr3_length: 16; d_call: TRBD1; cdr3_nt: TGTGCCGGCAGTCCCCCCACAGGGGAAGGCACAGATACGCAGTATTTT; cdr3_aa: CAGSPPTGEGTDTQYF